The clone carrying this TCR beta chain was picked up many times. Antigen: not known. Unmatched junction bases numbered 10, after V lost 1 base and J lost 2 bases. CDR3 length equals 16 residues. Germline lookup yields CDR1 DFQATT and CDR2 SNEGSKA (reference sequence). Using its own MiXCR run on the 5' RACE reads, TCRdb lists one record per CDR3 protein. Seen here are 15,000 to 20,000 distinct CDR3 sequences, about a quarter observed once, and the top ten hold more than 30%. The source of the sample is a study of neurological immune-mediated disorders. Findings of the study overall: Private repertoires in all groups were suggested by the finding that expanded clones across subjects shared no CDR3 amino acid sequences.

The sample was PBMCs. The chain links TRBV20-1 to TRBJ2-7; TRBD1 aligns across 8 bases. The receptor's source is a man in his forties or fifties with HTLV-1-associated myelopathy (HAM/TSP). CDR3 protein: CSARGGSGTGAYEQYF. The CDR3 nucleotides are TGCAGTGCTAGAGGTGGCTCCGGGACAGGAGCCTACGAGCAGTACTTC.